These 10 T cell receptor beta chains were all obtained from the same sample, sequenced in a study of blood T cell repertoires in COVID-19. TCRdb keeps only in-frame clones here, not all; method: immunoSEQ multiplex PCR. This sample has about 70,000 clones, with about 81% found just once. Sample: peripheral blood. The receptors originated from a man aged 80 or over with acute or convalescent COVID-19.

The chain employs TRBV4-3 and TRBJ2-7, with TRBD2 identical over 13 bases. This CDR3 is 17 amino acids long. Trimming cost V 0 bases and J 4 bases; bases outside gene matches: 6. The germline V gene encodes CDR1 LGHNA and CDR2 YSLEER. CDR3 in amino acids: CASSQDRSTSGRYEQYF. The CDR3 DNA sequence: TGCGCCAGCAGCCAAGATCGATCGACTAGCGGGAGGTACGAGCAGTACTTC.

As DNA, the CDR3 is TGTGCCAGCAGCCCTCGCGCCATCGACAACTACGAGCAGTACTTC. Its protein is CASSPRAIDNYEQYF. The V call is TRBV7-9, the J call TRBJ2-7, with unresolved D. Germline V gene lookup returns CDR1 SEHNR and CDR2 FQNEAQ (reference sequence). Trimming took 5 bases from V and 3 from J, leaving 17 bases between them. The CDR3 has 15 amino acids. Drawing the rest from reference TRBV7-9 and TRBJ2-7, the complete variable domain is DTGVSQNPRHKITKRGQNVTFRCDPISEHNRLYWYRQTLGQGPEFLTYFQNEAQLEKSRLLSDRFSAERPKGSFSTLEIQRTEQGDSAMYLCASSPRAIDNYEQYFGPGTRLTVT.

V gene TRBV27 combines with J gene TRBJ2-2; D is uncertain. From germline, CDR1 is MNHEY and CDR2 SMNVEV (reference sequence). CDR3 length: 14 residues. V shed 6 bases and J shed 0 bases, with 8 bases lying between them. The CDR3 bases are TGTGCCAGCAGGAGGTCCGCGAACACCGGGGAGCTGTTTTTT. Translated, it gives CASRRSANTGELFF.

The V call is TRBV28, the J call TRBJ1-5; 10 bases are a match to TRBD1. The CDR3 spans 14 residues. J gave up 5 bases and V 5 bases, and 3 bases lay outside the gene matches. Per germline, CDR1 MDHEN and CDR2 SYDVKM. CDR3 amino acids: CASSPDRGYQPQHF. CDR3 nucleotide sequence: TGTGCCAGCAGTCCGGACAGGGGGTATCAGCCCCAGCATTTT.

The V and J genes are TRBV7-2 and TRBJ2-1; 13 nucleotides line up with TRBD2. The V gene end was trimmed by 3 bases and the J gene end by 7 bases; junction bases not matched to a gene: 6. Germline lookup yields CDR1 SGHTA and CDR2 FQGNSA. This CDR3 region has 16 residues. The CDR3 loop reads CASSFAGTSGNNEQFF. In DNA form, the CDR3 reads TGTGCCAGCAGCTTTGCCGGGACTAGCGGGAATAATGAGCAGTTCTTC.

This clone was detected once. The CDR3 DNA is TGTGCCAGCAGCTTAGTTGCTAGCTCCTACGAGCAGTACTTC. Translation: CASSLVASSYEQYF. This chain links TRBV7-9 with TRBJ2-7; D is ambiguous. V dropped 1 base and J dropped 0 bases, with 7 bases sitting between them. This CDR3 has 14 amino acids. Germline-derived CDR1 and CDR2 are SEHNR and FQNEAQ (reference sequence). Filled out from reference TRBV7-9 and TRBJ2-7, the complete variable domain reads DTGVSQNPRHKITKRGQNVTFRCDPISEHNRLYWYRQTLGQGPEFLTYFQNEAQLEKSRLLSDRFSAERPKGSFSTLEIQRTEQGDSAMYLCASSLVASSYEQYFGPGTRLTVT.

This chain uses TRBV24-1 with TRBJ1-2; D gene unclear. V shed 4 bases and J shed 2 bases, with 4 bases lying between them. Germline CDR1 KGHDR, CDR2 SFDVKD. The CDR3 loop spans 12 amino acids. The CDR3 coding sequence is TGTGCCACCAGTGACCAGAACTATGGCTACACCTTC. Translated, it gives CATSDQNYGYTF.

The J gene is TRBJ2-7, the V gene TRBV6-2 or TRBV6-3; 9 bases map to TRBD2. This CDR3 contains 14 residues. Germline assignment: CDR1 MNHEY and CDR2 SVGEGT. V shed 0 bases and J 4 bases; nucleotides not matched to a gene: 1. The CDR3 DNA sequence: TGTGCCAGCAGTTACTCGGGACTAGCATACGAGCAGTACTTC. Residues: CASSYSGLAYEQYF.

This chain connects TRBV6-5 to TRBJ2-5; TRBD2 matches at 9 bases. With 2 bases clipped from V and 4 bases from J, the junction kept 5 bases outside the gene matches. Germline V gene data show CDR1 as MNHEY and CDR2 as SVGAGI. This CDR3 has 15 residues. CDR3 sequence (DNA): TGTGCCAGCAGTTACAGGGCGGGGGGGGCAGAGACCCAGTACTTC. Amino acids: CASSYRAGGAETQYF.

V gene TRBV18 combines with J gene TRBJ2-5; TRBD2 matches at 7 bases. There are 14 residues in the CDR3. Germline V gives CDR1 KGHSH, CDR2 LQKENI. V dropped 5 bases and J dropped 5; count of bases not matched to a gene: 8. CDR3 DNA: TGTGCCAGCTCAACTGCGTTCGGGGGGGAGACCCAGTACTTC. Translated, it gives CASSTAFGGETQYF.